The 28 T cell receptor beta chains reported below all come from one sample, sequenced in a study of blood T cells in healthy people across ages. The use of a sample-barcoded 5' primer and a J-beta primer mix characterized a second PCR of roughly 6 to 11 cycles. TCRdb used MiXCR to reprocess the 5' RACE reads, holding one entry per CDR3 protein. The data contain fewer than 750,000 distinct CDR3 sequences, around 50% of them singletons. The sequenced sample was blood. The origin of the receptors is an elderly man in good health.

The chain couples TRBV7-9 to TRBJ1-4; no clear D. Germline V gene sequence: CDR1 SEHNR, CDR2 FQNEAQ (reference sequence). This CDR3 region has 15 residues. Trimming shortened V by 4 bases and J by 7 bases, and 16 bases separated the two germline ends. CDR3 sequence: CASSSSSGRFEKLFF. The CDR3 nucleotides read TGTGCCAGCAGCTCGTCCAGTGGTCGGTTTGAAAAACTGTTTTTT.

This clonotype was seen only a few times. The rearrangement joins TRBV9 to TRBJ1-2, with D perhaps TRBD1 (6 bases). This CDR3 spans 13 amino acids. Germline CDR1 SGDLS, CDR2 YYNGEE. V was pared by 0 bases and J by 6 bases, with 9 bases between. The CDR3 DNA follows: TGTGCCAGCAGCGTAGGGTCAGGGGATGGCTACACCTTC. Translation gives CASSVGSGDGYTF.

CDR3 DNA sequence: TGTGCCAGCAGCCGGGACAGCTTAACTAATGAAAAACTGTTTTTT. This encodes CASSRDSLTNEKLFF. This sequence joins TRBV7-2 and TRBJ1-4; 7 bases match TRBD1. The CDR3 has 15 amino acids. The V and J ends lost 5 bases and 1 base, in that order; junction bases with no gene match: 4. Germline CDR1 reads SGHTA; CDR2 reads FQGNSA.

Here the CDR3 reads CSARTLGSGGTDTQYF. As DNA, the CDR3 is TGCAGTGCTAGAACGCTGGGTAGCGGGGGCACAGATACGCAGTATTTT. The chain carries TRBV20-1 and TRBJ2-3, with 8 bases lining up with TRBD2. The CDR3 covers 16 residues. Unmatched junction bases numbered 8, after V lost 2 bases and J lost 1 base. Germline values: CDR1 DFQATT, CDR2 SNEGSKA (reference sequence).

The chain employs TRBV6-6 and TRBJ1-2; D gene unclear. V was trimmed by 2 bases and J by 6 bases, leaving 13 bases between them. Germline CDR1 MNHNY, CDR2 SVGAGI (reference sequence). This CDR3 contains 14 residues. The CDR3 region has the DNA TGTGCCAGCAGTTACGAAAGGGTCGACAATGGCTACACCTTC. It yields the protein CASSYERVDNGYTF.

The rearrangement joins TRBV20-1 to TRBJ2-7, with 12 bases identical to TRBD2. The CDR3 extends over 15 amino acids. CDR1 and CDR2 from the germline V gene are DFQATT and SNEGSKA (reference sequence). Unmatched junction bases numbered 5, after V lost 0 bases and J lost 5 bases. CDR3 protein: CSARDFRTSGDEQYF. The CDR3 coding sequence is TGCAGTGCTAGAGATTTCCGGACTAGCGGGGACGAGCAGTACTTC.

V gene TRBV27 combines with J gene TRBJ2-1, with D maybe TRBD2 (6 bases). The CDR3 is made up of 13 amino acids. Between the trimmed V and J ends, which lost 9 bases and 12 bases, there was a span of 21 bases. Germline lookup yields CDR1 MNHEY and CDR2 SMNVEV (reference sequence). This chain's CDR3 is CASGDLGGLVQFF. CDR3 nucleotide sequence: TGTGCCAGTGGGGACTTGGGTGGTTTGGTGCAGTTCTTC.

In regard to this clonotype: This sequence may be a read error, since a much larger clone differs from it by one base. The V gene is TRBV6-6, the J gene TRBJ2-3, with TRBD1 as a possible D gene (5 bases). Germline values: CDR1 MNHNY, CDR2 SVGAGI (reference sequence). CDR3 length: 13 residues. As DNA, the CDR3 is TGTGCCAGCAGTTTCAGGGCGGCGGATACGAAGTATTTT. This translates into CASSFRAADTKYF.

The chain couples TRBV5-6 to TRBJ1-1, with D possibly being TRBD1 (5 bases). The CDR3 consists of 14 residues. Germline V gene data show CDR1 as SGHDT and CDR2 as YYEEEE. V lost 6 bases to trimming and J lost 3 bases, with 15 bases between them. DNA for the CDR3: TGTGCCAGCAACGGGGCGAGGAAGGACACTGAAGCTTTCTTT. This sequence encodes CASNGARKDTEAFF.

This clonotype was observed at least ten times. This chain links TRBV6-6 with TRBJ2-7, with a possible D match to TRBD2 (6 bases). Trimming left V 5 bases short and J 9 bases short, with 20 bases between. CDR3 length: 14 residues. Looked up from germline, CDR1 is MNHNY and CDR2 is SVGAGI (reference sequence). CDR3 residues: CASSRLVGYERQYF. CDR3 DNA sequence: TGTGCCAGCAGTCGACTAGTCGGCTACGAGCGGCAGTACTTC.

Comments on this clonotype: A much larger clonotype is one base distant, so this may be a read error. The rearrangement uses TRBV3-1 and TRBJ1-5; D not resolved. The CDR3 spans 16 residues. Germline CDR1 and CDR2: LGHDT and YNNKEL (reference sequence). The CDR3 DNA is TGTGCCAGCAGCCCTTCGTTTGCGTATAGCGATCAGCCCCAGCATTTT. Translation gives CASSPSFAYSDQPQHF.

This CDR3 reads CASSLGVQVTTEAFF. The CDR3 DNA reads as TGTGCCAGCAGCTTAGGGGTCCAGGTGACCACTGAAGCTTTCTTT. The chain carries TRBV7-2 and TRBJ1-1; D unclear. CDR3 length: 15 residues. Trimming shortened V by 1 base and J by 4 bases, and 13 bases separated the two germline ends. The germline V gene encodes CDR1 SGHTA and CDR2 FQGNSA. Full variable domain (missing parts from reference TRBV7-2 and TRBJ1-1): GAGVSQSPSNKVTEKGKDVELRCDPISGHTALYWYRQSLGQGLEFLIYFQGNSAPDKSGLPSDRFSAERTGGSVSTLTIQRTQQEDSAVYLCASSLGVQVTTEAFFGQGTRLTVV.

V and J are TRBV6-1 and TRBJ2-5; D is possibly TRBD2 (6 bases). Germline values: CDR1 MNHNS, CDR2 SASEGT. The CDR3 extends over 15 amino acids. The V end lost 1 base, the J end lost 7 bases, and 16 bases lay between the germline ends. CDR3 bases: TGTGCCAGCAGTGAAGAGGGCCTTATCGGGGGGACCCAGTACTTC. Translated, it gives CASSEEGLIGGTQYF.

This clonotype was found a few times. In DNA, the CDR3 is TGTGCCAGCAGCTTATTTGGGGGGCTGCGGGTTAATGAGCAGTTCTTC. Translation gives CASSLFGGLRVNEQFF. This chain uses TRBV7-2 with TRBJ2-1; D could derive from TRBD1 or TRBD2 (6 bases each). The V gene lost 2 bases and the J gene lost 7 bases, with 18 bases spanning the gap. This CDR3 contains 16 residues. Germline assignment: CDR1 SGHTA and CDR2 FQGNSA. Full variable domain (rest looked up from reference TRBV7-2 and TRBJ2-1): GAGVSQSPSNKVTEKGKDVELRCDPISGHTALYWYRQSLGQGLEFLIYFQGNSAPDKSGLPSDRFSAERTGGSVSTLTIQRTQQEDSAVYLCASSLFGGLRVNEQFFGPGTRLTVL.

The chain is built from TRBV29-1 and TRBJ2-2; 7 bases map to TRBD1. After removal of 6 bases from V and 0 bases from J, the junction contained 7 bases not matched to a gene. The CDR3 runs to 15 residues. Germline V CDR1 and CDR2: SQVTM, ANQGSEA. Here the CDR3 DNA reads TGCAGCGTCCCAAGACAGGGAGCGAACACCGGGGAGCTGTTTTTT. It specifies CSVPRQGANTGELFF.

The rearrangement uses TRBV4-3 and TRBJ1-2; possible D gene TRBD1, 6 bases. Trimming removed 0 bases from V and 3 bases from J, with 20 bases in between. Germline lookup yields CDR1 LGHNA and CDR2 YSLEER. The CDR3 runs to 18 residues. The CDR3: CASSQDYWTVATYYGYTF. The CDR3 coding sequence is TGCGCCAGCAGCCAAGATTATTGGACAGTGGCGACCTACTATGGCTACACCTTC.

V is TRBV11-2 and J is TRBJ2-3; 8 bases map to TRBD2. This CDR3 is 13 amino acids long. Germline V CDR1 and CDR2: SGHAT, FQNNGV. V lost 5 bases to trimming and J lost 6 bases; unmatched junction nucleotides: 4. CDR3 in amino acids: CASSRGGPDTQYF. CDR3 sequence (DNA): TGTGCCAGCAGCCGCGGGGGGCCGGATACGCAGTATTTT.

This CDR3 is CASSKGQGAGTEAFF. Written as DNA, the CDR3 is TGCGCCAGCAGCAAAGGACAGGGGGCGGGAACTGAAGCTTTCTTT. The rearrangement links TRBV4-1 to TRBJ1-1, with 11 bases lining up with TRBD1. This CDR3 spans 15 amino acids. Germline trimming cut 5 bases from V and 5 bases from J; bases unmatched to any gene: 7. CDR1 and CDR2 (germline): MGHRA, YSYEKL.

This clonotype occurred a few times. The chain combines TRBV7-2 with TRBJ2-1, with D perhaps TRBD1 (5 bases). Germline CDR1 is SGHTA and CDR2 is FQGNSA. CDR3 length: 13 amino acids. V gave up 4 bases and J gave up 6 bases, with 10 bases separating them. CDR3: CASSSIQGNEQFF. CDR3 DNA sequence: TGTGCCAGCAGCTCAATTCAGGGCAATGAGCAGTTCTTC.

This clonotype was observed a few times. The V gene is TRBV7-2, the J gene TRBJ2-7, with a possible D match to TRBD2 (6 bases). Germline V lookup: CDR1 SGHTA, CDR2 FQGNSA. V lost 7 bases and J 0 bases, leaving 16 bases between the germline ends. The CDR3 sequence is 15 residues long. In DNA form, the CDR3 reads TGTGCCAGCAAGCTGGGGTGGGAGGCCTCCTACGAGCAGTACTTC. Translating it yields CASKLGWEASYEQYF.

V and J are TRBV20-1 and TRBJ1-4; D ambiguous. The CDR3 extends over 14 amino acids. Germline V gene sequence: CDR1 DFQATT, CDR2 SNEGSKA (reference sequence). Deletions cut 5 bases from V and 5 bases from J, with 15 bases between. Written as DNA, the CDR3 is TGCAGTGCTTTCCTTTCGTTCTCGAATGAAAAACTGTTTTTT. Translation gives CSAFLSFSNEKLFF.

A word on this clonotype: Since a much larger clone is just one base distant, this may be a read error. The rearrangement uses TRBV6-6 and TRBJ2-7, with 10 positions matching TRBD2. CDR1 is MNHNY, CDR2 SVGAGI, per germline (reference sequence). Trimming removed 5 bases from V and 7 bases from J; junction bases left unmatched: 11. There are 15 residues in the CDR3. The CDR3 spells CASSTRPAGGREQYF. The CDR3 region has the DNA TGTGCCAGCAGTACCCGACCAGCGGGAGGGCGAGAGCAGTACTTC.

This clonotype has just a few counts. The chain recombines TRBV28 with TRBJ2-1; D unresolved. V lost 5 bases and J 2 bases, leaving 7 bases between the germline ends. CDR3 length: 13 amino acids. CDR1 and CDR2 from the germline V gene are MDHEN and SYDVKM. The chain's CDR3 is CASSPVTYNEQFF. The CDR3 DNA reads TGTGCCAGCAGTCCCGTTACCTACAATGAGCAGTTCTTC.

There are a few counts of this clonotype. The V gene is TRBV27, the J gene TRBJ2-1, with D perhaps TRBD1 (6 bases). The CDR3 extends over 11 amino acids. CDR1 is MNHEY and CDR2 is SMNVEV in the germline V gene (reference sequence). Trimming left V 8 bases short and J 10 bases short, with 12 bases between. The CDR3 DNA sequence: TGTGCCAGCGGAACAGGGAACGAGCAGTTCTTC. Amino acids: CASGTGNEQFF.

The table lists this clonotype with a few counts. This chain connects TRBV5-1 to TRBJ1-2; no definite D call. The germline V gene encodes CDR1 SGHRS and CDR2 YFSETQ. This CDR3 contains 15 residues. Trimming cost V 0 bases and J 0 bases, with 9 bases left between them. CDR3: CASSLDSGANYGYTF. For the CDR3, the DNA is TGCGCCAGCAGCTTGGACAGTGGGGCTAACTATGGCTACACCTTC.

This clonotype was counted a few times. The rearrangement uses TRBV20-1 and TRBJ1-2, with D perhaps TRBD1 (5 bases). This CDR3 spans 12 amino acids. Germline loops: CDR1 DFQATT, CDR2 SNEGSKA (reference sequence). The V end lost 3 bases, the J end lost 6 bases, and 11 bases lay between the germline ends. CDR3 amino acids: CSARRQGDGYTF. For the CDR3, the DNA is TGCAGTGCTAGGCGGCAGGGCGATGGCTACACCTTC.

V gene TRBV29-1 combines with J gene TRBJ2-4; D may be TRBD1 or TRBD2 (6 bases each). Trimming removed 5 bases at V and 1 base at J, with 15 bases between. CDR3 size: 15 residues. CDR1 is SQVTM, CDR2 ANQGSEA, per germline. The CDR3 bases are TGCAGCGTTCTGGTGCGGGACAAGGCCAAAAACATTCAGTACTTC. This translates into CSVLVRDKAKNIQYF.

CDR3: CASSLAGTGPYEQYF. The CDR3 bases are TGTGCCAGCAGCTTAGCCGGGACAGGGCCCTACGAGCAGTACTTC. This chain uses TRBV7-2 with TRBJ2-7, with 9 bases aligning to TRBD1. This CDR3 spans 15 amino acids. V trimming: 0 bases; J trimming: 2 bases; junction bases outside the gene matches: 2. Germline lookup yields CDR1 SGHTA and CDR2 FQGNSA.